The TCR beta chain described here comes from a study of T cell repertoires in Merkel cell carcinoma (dated by TCRdb to about 2019). For the study in its entirety: The study excluded patients who had received intralesional immunotherapy or systemic immune checkpoint blockade before the biopsy. The MCPyV-specific clonotypes were initially defined from expanded tumor-infiltrating lymphocytes through tetramer sorting, cloning and paired TCR sequencing. To be included, a participant needed a diagnosis of MCPyV-positive Merkel cell carcinoma and tumor-infiltrating lymphocytes that had been successfully expanded in vitro.

There are a few counts of this clone. No antigen is known for it. Base qualities are not at hand, and no much larger clone is one base apart. The investigation overall reported the following: Normal tissue biopsies were not studied.

TRB CDR3 sequencing and data processing of tumor genomic DNA were performed with the immunoSEQ assay. Entries here come from immuneACCESS through TCRdb and include only in-frame sequences with V and J called. Some clones fail to appear in such tables; in the studies checked, an unresolved V gene covers under half of the shortfall, and the cause of the remainder is unknown. This sample gives about 15,000 clones in total; over 60% of them show up just once. The ten largest clones represent roughly 17% of the sample. Counted from cysteine to phenylalanine, this CDR3 has 14 amino acids. Only CDR3 DNA remains: 42 bases, in frame from the first base. CDR1 and CDR2 are read off the germline V gene as MNHEY and SVGEGT. The V and J ends are trimmed by 2 bases and 5 bases, leaving 9 bases between them. Each study subject had MCPyV-positive Merkel cell carcinoma confirmed by biopsy and had serum antibodies to T-antigen that tested positive. Genomic DNA was extracted from about 6 adjacent 10-micron frozen tumor sections without any cell sorting or culture. Optimal cutting temperature compound was used to freeze tumor biopsy tissue measuring roughly 5 x 5 x 5 mm. The presence of abundant Merkel cell carcinoma and infiltrating cells in the frozen biopsy was confirmed on hematoxylin and eosin scout sections.

Sequenced material: tumor tissue. This receptor was obtained from an adult with Merkel cell carcinoma. The sequence joins TRBV6-2 or TRBV6-3 to TRBJ2-2; a weak D assignment points to TRBD2 (7 bases agree). The base sequence is TGTGCCAGCAGTTACAGGGGGGGGACCGGGGAGCTGTTTTTT. This encodes CASSYRGGTGELFF.